Included here is one T cell receptor beta chain sequence, with context. The target of this receptor is not known. No base-level quality is on record; no much larger clone is a single base apart. Spanning cysteine to phenylalanine, the CDR3 consists of 13 amino acids. Of all the DNA, just the CDR3 is kept, 39 bases in frame from base 1. A distance of 7 bases separates the germline ends of V and J, which lose 3 bases and 2 bases respectively. The germline V gene provides CDR1 SGHRS and CDR2 YFSETQ. The data were obtained in a study of Ad26.COV2.S vaccination and SARS-CoV-2 variants (dated by TCRdb to about 2021). Regarding the study in general: Vaccine-arm donors were drawn from COV1001, a multicentre, randomized, double-blind, placebo-controlled phase I-IIa trial of Ad26.COV2.S in healthy adults. Ad26.COV2.S was administered intramuscularly at a dose of 5x10^10 or 1x10^11 viral particles, either as one shot or as two shots given 56 days apart. TCRbeta repertoire sequencing served as the tool for gauging how specific and how broad the SARS-CoV-2-reactive T cell receptors were following Ad26.COV2.S vaccination. A total of approximately 30 samples were included in the TCR-sequenced set, comprising roughly 19 Ad26.COV2.S vaccine recipients, 5 placebo recipients and 8 SARS-CoV-2 convalescent individuals. Trial participants were randomized into five groups of five: low-dose or high-dose Ad26.COV2.S given once or twice, or placebo on both occasions. Blinding of investigators to trial group allocation was maintained during experiments and outcome assessment.

The immunoSEQ Assay was the method used to sequence TCRbeta CDR3 regions. After extraction, genomic DNA underwent amplification by bias-controlled multiplex PCR, followed by high-throughput sequencing. The original pipeline was this. To quantify the absolute abundance of every unique TCRbeta CDR3 region, sequences were collapsed and filtered. Usable DNA was measured by amplifying reference genes present in all nucleated cells, and TCRbeta template counts were normalized to that usable DNA to estimate T cell fraction. Repertoire TCRs were annotated as SARS-CoV-2-specific when V gene, CDR3 amino acid sequence and J gene were exactly matched to a known reactive TCR set. The reference SARS-CoV-2 TCR set came from MIRA and was filtered for enrichment in COVID-19-positive ImmuneCODE repertoires, removing public or cross-reactive TCRs. Using the MIRA antigens, annotated TCRs were further analysed by specific ORF or by position within an ORF. Depth was the summed frequency of annotated unique rearrangements, while breadth was defined as annotated unique rearrangements over total unique productive rearrangements. Group comparisons of TCR breadth used two-sided Wilcoxon rank-sum tests. As stored in TCRdb, this immuneACCESS dataset retains in-frame rearrangements with V and J assigned. A fraction of the clones does not appear; measured against another copy, unresolved V genes explain less than half of the discrepancy, and the remainder lacks a known reason. That table gives V, J and clone size, and the DNA gave D and trimming. Within this sample are some 370,000 clones, with 83% of them counted one time only. The ten largest clones capture nearly 7.5% of the sample.

On the study overall, not on this receptor specifically: The study was not powered for comparison of responses between vaccine doses or regimens. It was noted by the authors that total T cell responses may have been underestimated by the TCR breadth and depth analyses. After vaccination, substantial breadth of spike-specific CD8+ and CD4+ T cell responses was reported. Ad26.COV2.S recipients had higher spike-specific TCR breadth than placebo recipients (P = 0.0014). Non-spike TCR breadth was comparable between vaccine and placebo recipients, consistent with the vaccine containing only spike.

Per the publication, the treatment or condition label means: about 20 received Ad26.COV2.S at low or high dose, single or two shots; about 5 received placebo; per-sample allocation not given. For vaccine and placebo recipients, the sequenced repertoires came from samples collected on day 63 after the first injection. Between 29 July and 7 August 2020, Cohort 1b enrolled 20 to 30 adults aged 18-55 years at one site in Boston, USA. Ad26.COV2.S was a replication-incompetent adenovirus type 26 vector that expressed a prefusion-stabilized SARS-CoV-2 spike protein derived from the original Wuhan strain.

This chain joins TRBV5-1 to TRBJ2-3, with the D gene too uncertain to name. The sequencing used peripheral blood, collected in a trial of Ad26.COV2.S vaccine versus placebo. This TCR came from a person aged 18-60 years who received the Ad26.COV2.S COVID-19 vaccine or a placebo. The DNA sequence is given as TGCGCCAGCAGCTCGACCACCACAGATACGCAGTATTTT. Translated, this gives CASSSTTTDTQYF.